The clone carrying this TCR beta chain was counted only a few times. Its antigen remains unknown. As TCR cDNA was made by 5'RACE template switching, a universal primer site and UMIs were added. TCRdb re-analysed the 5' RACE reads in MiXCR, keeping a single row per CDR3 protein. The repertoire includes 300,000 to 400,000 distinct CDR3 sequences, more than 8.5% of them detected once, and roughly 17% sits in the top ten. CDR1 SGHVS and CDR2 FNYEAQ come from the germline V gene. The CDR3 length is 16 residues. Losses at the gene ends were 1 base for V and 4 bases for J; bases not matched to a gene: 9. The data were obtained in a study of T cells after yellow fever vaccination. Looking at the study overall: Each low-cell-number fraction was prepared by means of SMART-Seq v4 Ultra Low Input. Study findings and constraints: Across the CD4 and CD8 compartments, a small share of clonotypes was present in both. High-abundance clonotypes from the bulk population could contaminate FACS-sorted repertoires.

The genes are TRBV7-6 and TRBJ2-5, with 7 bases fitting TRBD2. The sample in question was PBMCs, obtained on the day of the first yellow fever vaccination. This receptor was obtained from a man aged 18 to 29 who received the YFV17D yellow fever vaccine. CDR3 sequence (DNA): TGTGCCAGCAGCTTAGGGACTAGTTTAACGAGAGAGACCCAGTACTTC. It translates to CASSLGTSLTRETQYF.